This TCR beta chain came from a study of OX40 agonist ivuxolimab in advanced cancers. Looking at the study overall: Partial responses were achieved by three patients, of whom one had hepatocellular carcinoma and two had cutaneous melanoma.

The repertoire was sequenced with immunoSEQ multiplex PCR; TCRdb's copy has only in-frame clones and lacks some. This sample has over 40,000 clones, with around four fifths found just once. Germline CDR1 and CDR2: MGHRA and YSYEKL. Deletions cut 6 bases from V and 3 bases from J, with 19 bases between. The length of the CDR3 is 16 residues. This sequence originates from an adult with an advanced solid tumor such as melanoma, head and neck, liver or kidney cancer. The J gene is TRBJ2-3, the V gene TRBV4-1; D may match TRBD1 or TRBD2 (5 bases each). The specimen comprised CD4+ or CD8+ T cells sorted from blood, sampled in a trial of the OX40 agonist ivuxolimab. CDR3 DNA: TGCGCCAGCAGACGTTCCGGGACCTCCCTGACAGATACGCAGTATTTT. Protein: CASRRSGTSLTDTQYF.